The source of this TCR beta chain is a study of shared clonotypes between healthy human individuals. Regarding the study as a whole: Estimated clonotype richness was generally higher in naive than memory subsets. What limited the represented genetic and exposure-history diversity was the small number of donors.

About this clone: What it recognizes is unknown.

Method: immunoSEQ multiplex PCR; TCRdb's copy keeps in-frame clones and lacks some. The sample consists of about 2.4 million clones, 80% to 95% of them appearing once. CDR1 and CDR2 (germline): KGHSH, LQKENI. The CDR3 is 15 amino acids. V was cut by 5 bases and J by 0 bases, with 13 bases left in between. The clonotype originates from a man aged 18 to 30 in good health. Some clones in this sample may be carry-over from other donors' samples. Material: naive CD4+ T cells from PBMCs. Indicated subset: CD45RA+ positively selected. The chain recombines TRBV18 with TRBJ1-2; D may be TRBD1 (6 bases). CDR3 protein: CASSEDRRTNYGYTF. The CDR3 region has the DNA TGTGCCAGCTCAGAGGACAGACGGACTAACTATGGCTACACCTTC.